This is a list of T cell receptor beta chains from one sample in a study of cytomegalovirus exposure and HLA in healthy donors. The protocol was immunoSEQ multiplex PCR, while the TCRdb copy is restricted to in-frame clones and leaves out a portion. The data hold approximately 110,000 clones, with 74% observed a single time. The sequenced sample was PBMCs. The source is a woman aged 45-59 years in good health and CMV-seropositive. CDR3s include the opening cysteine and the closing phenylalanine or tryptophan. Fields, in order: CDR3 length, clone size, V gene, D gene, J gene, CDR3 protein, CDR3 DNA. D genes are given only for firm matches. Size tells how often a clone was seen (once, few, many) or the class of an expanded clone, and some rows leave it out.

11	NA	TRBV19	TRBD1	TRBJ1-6	CASTWDRALHF	TGTGCCAGCACTTGGGACAGGGCCCTCCACTTT
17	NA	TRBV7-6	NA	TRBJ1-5	CASSLGSALYSNQPQHF	TGTGCCAGCAGCTTAGGCTCTGCGCTTTATAGCAATCAGCCCCAGCATTTT
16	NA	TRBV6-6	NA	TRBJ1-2	CASSYARGAGNYGYTF	TGTGCCAGCAGTTACGCGCGGGGGGCAGGGAACTATGGCTACACCTTC
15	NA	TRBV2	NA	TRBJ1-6	CASSEERLAPSPLHF	TGTGCCAGCAGTGAAGAGAGGTTGGCCCCTTCACCCCTCCACTTT
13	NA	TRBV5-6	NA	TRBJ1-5	CASSLVGSQPQHF	TGTGCCAGCAGCTTGGTCGGTTCTCAGCCCCAGCATTTT
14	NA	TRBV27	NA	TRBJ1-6	CASSPTAGPGPLHF	TGTGCCAGCAGTCCAACCGCAGGGCCCGGCCCCCTCCACTTT
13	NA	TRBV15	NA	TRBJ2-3	CATSRDLTDTQYF	TGTGCCACCAGCAGAGATCTCACTGATACGCAGTATTTT
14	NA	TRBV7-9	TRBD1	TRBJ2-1	CASSPRGGRHEQFF	TGTGCCAGCAGCCCGAGAGGGGGCCGGCATGAGCAGTTCTTC
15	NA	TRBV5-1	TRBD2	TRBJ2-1	CASSLKVAGNNEQFF	TGCGCCAGCAGCTTGAAGGTAGCGGGGAACAATGAGCAGTTCTTC
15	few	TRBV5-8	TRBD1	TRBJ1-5	CASSPGTGVDQPQHF	TGTGCCAGCAGCCCCGGGACAGGGGTTGATCAGCCCCAGCATTTT
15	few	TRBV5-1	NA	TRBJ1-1	CASSLEGPAGTEAFF	TGCGCCAGCAGCTTGGAGGGCCCGGCGGGAACTGAAGCTTTCTTT
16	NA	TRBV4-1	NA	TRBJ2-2	CASSLWTPPNTGELFF	TGCGCCAGCAGCCTTTGGACACCTCCGAACACCGGGGAGCTGTTTTTT
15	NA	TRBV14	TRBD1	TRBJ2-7	CASSQVGTGAYEQYF	TGTGCCAGCAGCCAAGTAGGGACAGGGGCCTACGAGCAGTACTTC
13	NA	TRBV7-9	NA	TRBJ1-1	CASTQGSSTEAFF	TGTGCCAGCACACAGGGTTCATCGACTGAAGCTTTCTTT
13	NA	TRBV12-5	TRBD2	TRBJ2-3	CASQASGADTQYF	TGTGCTAGCCAGGCTAGCGGCGCAGATACGCAGTATTTT
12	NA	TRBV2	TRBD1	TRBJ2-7	CASSGTGGEQYF	TGTGCCAGCAGTGGGACAGGGGGAGAGCAGTACTTC
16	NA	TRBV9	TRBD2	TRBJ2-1	CASSVTGLDFYNEQFF	TGTGCCAGCAGTGTAACGGGACTAGACTTCTACAATGAGCAGTTCTTC
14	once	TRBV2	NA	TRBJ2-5	CASSEALGHRRQYF	TGTGCCAGCAGTGAAGCGCTAGGCCACCGACGCCAGTACTTC
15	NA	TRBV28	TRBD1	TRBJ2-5	CASTNNGQGEETQYF	TGTGCCAGCACCAATAACGGACAGGGGGAGGAGACCCAGTACTTC
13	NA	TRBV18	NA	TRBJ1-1	CASSGAPDTEAFF	TGTGCCAGCTCGGGGGCGCCGGACACTGAAGCTTTCTTT
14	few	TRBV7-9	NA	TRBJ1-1	CASSPQNYNTEAFF	TGTGCCAGCAGCCCTCAGAACTATAACACTGAAGCTTTCTTT
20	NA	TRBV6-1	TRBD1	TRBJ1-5	CASSGPLTGGLSNSNQPQHF	TGTGCCAGCAGTGGGCCCTTAACAGGGGGCCTCTCCAATAGCAATCAGCCCCAGCATTTT
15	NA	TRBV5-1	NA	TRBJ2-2	CASSSGQMNTGELFF	TGCGCCAGCAGCAGCGGACAGATGAACACCGGGGAGCTGTTTTTT
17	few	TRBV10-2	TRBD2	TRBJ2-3	CASSESRRTSGADTQYF	TGCGCCAGCAGTGAGTCCAGACGGACTAGCGGGGCTGATACGCAGTATTTT
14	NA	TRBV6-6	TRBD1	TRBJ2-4	CASSSDQRGRIQYF	TGTGCCAGCAGTTCCGACCAGAGGGGGCGGATTCAGTACTTC
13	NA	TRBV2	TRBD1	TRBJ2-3	CASKGTGTGTQYF	TGTGCCAGCAAAGGGACAGGGACGGGTACGCAGTATTTT
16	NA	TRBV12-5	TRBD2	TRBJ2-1	CASGLVLGRLAHEQFF	TGTGCTAGTGGTTTGGTGCTGGGTCGACTAGCCCATGAGCAGTTCTTC
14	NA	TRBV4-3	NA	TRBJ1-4	CASSLRDTNEKLFF	TGCGCCAGCAGCCTCAGGGATACTAATGAAAAACTGTTTTTT
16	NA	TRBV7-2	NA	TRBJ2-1	CASSLRLASTYNEQFF	TGTGCCAGCAGCCTTAGACTGGCTAGCACGTACAATGAGCAGTTCTTC
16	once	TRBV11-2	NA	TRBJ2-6	CASSLSRDSGANVLTF	TGTGCCAGCAGCTTGAGCCGGGACTCTGGGGCCAACGTCCTGACTTTC
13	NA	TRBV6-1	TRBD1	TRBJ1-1	CASKPPGTAEAFF	TGTGCCAGCAAGCCTCCCGGGACAGCGGAAGCTTTCTTT
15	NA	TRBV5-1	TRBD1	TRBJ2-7	CASSLAPGQGPEQYF	TGCGCCAGCAGCTTGGCTCCGGGACAGGGTCCCGAGCAGTACTTC
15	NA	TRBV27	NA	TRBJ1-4	CASGTSSGAGEKLFF	TGTGCCAGCGGTACCTCGTCAGGGGCCGGGGAAAAACTGTTTTTT
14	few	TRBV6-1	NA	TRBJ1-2	CASSETSKGDGYTF	TGTGCCAGCAGTGAAACCTCCAAGGGGGATGGCTACACCTTC
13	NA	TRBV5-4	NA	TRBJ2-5	CASSWDFQETQYF	TGTGCCAGCAGTTGGGACTTTCAAGAGACCCAGTACTTC
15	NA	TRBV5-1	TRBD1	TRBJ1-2	CASSPLRQGRYGYTF	TGCGCCAGCAGCCCGCTGAGACAGGGACGATATGGCTACACCTTC
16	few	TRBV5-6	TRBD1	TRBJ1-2	CASSYGTGGAGYGYTF	TGTGCCAGCAGCTACGGGACAGGGGGCGCGGGCTATGGCTACACCTTC
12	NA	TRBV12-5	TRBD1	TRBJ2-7	CASGQGGLEQYF	TGTGCTAGCGGACAGGGGGGGCTCGAGCAGTACTTC
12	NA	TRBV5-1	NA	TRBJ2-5	CASTLPSETQYF	TGCGCCAGCACCCTACCTTCGGAGACCCAGTACTTC
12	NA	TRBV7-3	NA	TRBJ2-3	CASSLPGDTQYF	TGTGCCAGCAGCTTACCCGGGGATACGCAGTATTTT
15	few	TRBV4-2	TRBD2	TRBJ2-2	CASSQGGGGAGELFF	TGTGCCAGCAGCCAAGGGGGCGGGGGGGCCGGGGAGCTGTTTTTT
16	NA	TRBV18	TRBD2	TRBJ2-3	CASSPALAGVEYTQYF	TGTGCCAGCTCACCAGCCCTAGCGGGGGTCGAATATACGCAGTATTTT
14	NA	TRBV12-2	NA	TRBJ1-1	CASRLALGGAEAFF	TGTGCAAGTCGCTTAGCGCTTGGGGGGGCTGAAGCTTTCTTT
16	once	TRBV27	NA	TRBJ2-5	CASSFRAGRNQETQYF	TGTGCCAGCAGTTTTAGGGCGGGACGGAACCAAGAGACCCAGTACTTC
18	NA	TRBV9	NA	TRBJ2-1	CASSVDPKRSGPKWEQFF	TGTGCCAGCAGCGTAGATCCCAAGCGGAGCGGGCCGAAATGGGAGCAGTTCTTC
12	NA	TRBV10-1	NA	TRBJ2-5	CASSPGLETQYF	TGCGCCAGCAGCCCGGGTCTTGAGACCCAGTACTTC
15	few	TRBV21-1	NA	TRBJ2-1	CASSKADRERDEQFF	TGTGCCAGCAGCAAAGCGGACAGGGAGAGGGATGAGCAGTTCTTC
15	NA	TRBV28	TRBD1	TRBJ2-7	CASSLAAGGAYEQYF	TGTGCCAGCAGTCTCGCGGCAGGGGGCGCCTACGAGCAGTACTTC
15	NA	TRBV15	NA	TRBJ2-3	CATSRDPTDTDTQYF	TGTGCCACCAGCAGAGATCCTACAGATACAGATACGCAGTATTTT
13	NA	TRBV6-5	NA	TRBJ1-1	CASRRTLAREAFF	TGTGCCAGCAGAAGGACACTCGCCCGGGAAGCTTTCTTT
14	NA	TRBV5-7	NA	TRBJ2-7	CASSQTTGNYEQYF	TGTGCCAGCAGCCAAACCACAGGGAACTACGAGCAGTACTTC
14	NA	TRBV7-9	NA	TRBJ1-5	CASSRGTERQPQHF	TGTGCCAGCTCCCGGGGGACCGAGCGTCAGCCCCAGCATTTT
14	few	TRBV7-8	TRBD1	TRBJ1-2	CASSLGGTDYGYTF	TGTGCCAGCAGCTTAGGTGGGACAGATTATGGCTACACCTTC
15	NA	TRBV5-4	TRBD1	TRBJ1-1	CASSYPDRAYTEAFF	TGTGCCAGCAGTTACCCGGACAGGGCGTACACTGAAGCTTTCTTT
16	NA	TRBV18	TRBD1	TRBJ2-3	CASSPGTGELTDTQYF	TGTGCCAGCTCGCCAGGGACAGGGGAACTCACAGATACGCAGTATTTT